This is a list of T cell receptor beta chains from one sample in a study of T cells after yellow fever vaccination. TCRdb called the 5' RACE reads again in MiXCR, with one record for every CDR3 protein. The sample records about 550,000 distinct CDR3 sequences, 15% to 20% being singletons. The sample was PBMCs, taken 15 days after the yellow fever booster vaccination. These receptors all stem from a man younger than 40 who received the YFV17D yellow fever vaccine. Both conserved end residues are part of each CDR3. A D gene is named only where the DNA matches it firmly. Where a row states a size, it is once, few, many or the class of an expanded clone; other rows omit it.

>.|TRBV27|TRBJ1-4|few
CASSLTANEKLFF
TGTGCCAGCAGTTTAACGGCCAATGAAAAACTGTTTTTT
>TRBD1|TRBV7-9|TRBJ2-4|few
CASSWPDRGPGDIQYF
TGTGCCAGCAGCTGGCCAGACAGGGGCCCCGGGGACATTCAGTACTTC
>TRBD1|TRBV12-3/TRBV12-4|TRBJ2-7|many
CASSLAGQGASEQYF
TGTGCCAGCAGTTTAGCGGGACAGGGCGCATCCGAGCAGTACTTC
>.|TRBV5-8|TRBJ2-3|.
CASSPRRGARTDTQYF
TGTGCCAGCAGCCCACGCCGGGGAGCCCGCACAGATACGCAGTATTTT
>.|TRBV7-2|TRBJ2-4|few
CASRSGMGRGDIQYF
TGTGCCAGCAGATCCGGCATGGGAAGGGGGGACATTCAGTACTTC
>.|TRBV20-1|TRBJ1-6|.
CSARDARGDSPLHF
TGCAGTGCTAGAGATGCACGGGGGGATTCACCCCTCCACTTT
>.|TRBV7-9|TRBJ2-1|.
CASSDGQSRGNEQFF
TGTGCCAGCAGCGACGGTCAATCCAGGGGCAATGAGCAGTTCTTC
>.|TRBV20-1|TRBJ1-4|few
CSARDLEKLFF
TGCAGTGCTAGAGATCTAGAGAAACTGTTTTTT
>.|TRBV20-1|TRBJ1-1|.
CSPQSSKNTEAFF
TGCAGTCCCCAAAGCAGTAAGAACACTGAAGCTTTCTTT
>TRBD2|TRBV29-1|TRBJ2-3|.
CSVKGTSGRGPTDTQYF
TGCAGCGTTAAAGGGACTAGCGGGCGTGGGCCCACAGATACGCAGTATTTT